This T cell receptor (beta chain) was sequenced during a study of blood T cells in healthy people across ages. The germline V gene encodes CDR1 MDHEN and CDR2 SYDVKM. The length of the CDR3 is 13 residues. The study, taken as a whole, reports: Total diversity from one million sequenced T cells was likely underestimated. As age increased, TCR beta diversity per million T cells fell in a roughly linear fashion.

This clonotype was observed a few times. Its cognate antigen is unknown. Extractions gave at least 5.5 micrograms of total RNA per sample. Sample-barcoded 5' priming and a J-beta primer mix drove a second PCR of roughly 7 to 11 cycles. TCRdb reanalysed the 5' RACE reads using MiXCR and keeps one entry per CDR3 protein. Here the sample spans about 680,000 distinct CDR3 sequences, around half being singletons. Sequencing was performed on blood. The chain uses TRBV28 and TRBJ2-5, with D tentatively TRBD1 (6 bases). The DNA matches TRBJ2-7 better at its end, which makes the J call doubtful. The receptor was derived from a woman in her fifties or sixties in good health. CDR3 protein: CASSTYRVGEQYF. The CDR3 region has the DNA TGTGCCAGCAGTACCTACAGGGTCGGCGAGCAGTACTTC.